The entry below gives a single T cell receptor beta chain sequence along with its context. This sample stems from a study of blood T cell repertoires in COVID-19. Study-wide context: Some COVID-19 samples were acute and others convalescent; all came from the United States, Italy and Spain. Sample material is recorded as cDNA or gDNA derived from T cells, B-cell-depleted T cells, or PBMCs.

The CDR3 is made up of 11 amino acids. The V gene lost 10 bases and the J gene lost 8 bases, with 12 bases spanning the gap. Here immunoSEQ multiplex PCR was the method, and the copy in TCRdb shows in-frame clones only, minus some. The data hold a few hundred thousand clones, with about 87% observed a single time. In assigning cohorts, the study relied on participant-reported clinical history. Sequenced material: PBMCs or T cells enriched from blood (not recorded which). The origin of this receptor is a man aged 30 to 39 who had recovered from COVID-19. V and J are TRBV12-3 or TRBV12-4 and TRBJ1-5; D is unclear. The CDR3 region is CAIPSREPQHF. CDR3 in DNA: TGTGCCATCCCGTCCCGGGAGCCCCAGCATTTT.